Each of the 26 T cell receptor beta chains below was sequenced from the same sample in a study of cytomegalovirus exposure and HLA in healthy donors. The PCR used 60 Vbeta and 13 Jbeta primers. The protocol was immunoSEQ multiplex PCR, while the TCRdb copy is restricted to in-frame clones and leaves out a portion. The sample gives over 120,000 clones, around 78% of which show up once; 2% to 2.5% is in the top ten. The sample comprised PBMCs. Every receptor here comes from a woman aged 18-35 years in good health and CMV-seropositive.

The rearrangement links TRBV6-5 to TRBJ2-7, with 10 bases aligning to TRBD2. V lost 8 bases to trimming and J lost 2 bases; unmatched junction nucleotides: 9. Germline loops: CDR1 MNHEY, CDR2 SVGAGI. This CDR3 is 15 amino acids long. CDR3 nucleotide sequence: TGTGCCAGCCGAATCGGAGCGGGGGGGCCCTACGAGCAGTACTTC. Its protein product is CASRIGAGGPYEQYF.

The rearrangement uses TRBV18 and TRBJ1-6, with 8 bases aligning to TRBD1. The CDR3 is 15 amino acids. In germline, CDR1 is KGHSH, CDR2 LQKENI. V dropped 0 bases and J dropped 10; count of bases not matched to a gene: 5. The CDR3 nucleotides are TGTGCCAGCTCACCACCCGGGACAGGTAGATCACCCCTCCACTTT. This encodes CASSPPGTGRSPLHF.

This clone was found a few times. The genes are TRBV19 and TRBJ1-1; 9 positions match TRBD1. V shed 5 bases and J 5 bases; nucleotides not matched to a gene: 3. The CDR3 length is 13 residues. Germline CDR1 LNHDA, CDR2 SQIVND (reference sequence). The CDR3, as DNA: TGTGCCAGTAGTGCTGGACAGGGGACTGAAGCTTTCTTT. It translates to CASSAGQGTEAFF.

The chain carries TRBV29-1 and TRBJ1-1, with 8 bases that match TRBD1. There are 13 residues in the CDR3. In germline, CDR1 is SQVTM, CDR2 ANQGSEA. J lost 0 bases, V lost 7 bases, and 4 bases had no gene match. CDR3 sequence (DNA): TGCAGCGCGGACAGGGTCATGAACACTGAAGCTTTCTTT. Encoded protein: CSADRVMNTEAFF.

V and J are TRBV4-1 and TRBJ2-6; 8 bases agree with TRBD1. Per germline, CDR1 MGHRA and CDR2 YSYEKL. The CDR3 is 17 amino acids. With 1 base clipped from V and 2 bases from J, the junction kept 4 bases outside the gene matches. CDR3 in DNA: TGCGCCAGCAGCCAAGCCCCCAGGGGGCCTGGGGCCAACGTCCTGACTTTC. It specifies CASSQAPRGPGANVLTF.

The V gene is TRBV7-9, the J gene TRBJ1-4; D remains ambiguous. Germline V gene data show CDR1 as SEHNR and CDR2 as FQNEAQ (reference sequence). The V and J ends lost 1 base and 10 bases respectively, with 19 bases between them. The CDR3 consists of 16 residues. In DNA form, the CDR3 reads TGTGCCAGCAGCTTAGGTCGGGGTGCGGACCTAGTAAAACTGTTTTTT. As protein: CASSLGRGADLVKLFF.

The CDR3 DNA reads as TGTGCCAGCAGCCAAGACAGGGTTCGGCTCCAGCCCCAGCATTTT. Translating it yields CASSQDRVRLQPQHF. The gene calls are TRBV6-1 and TRBJ1-5, with TRBD1 matching over 7 bases. The CDR3 extends over 15 amino acids. CDR1 is MNHNS, CDR2 SASEGT, per germline. V dropped 6 bases and J dropped 7; count of bases not matched to a gene: 12.

The CDR3 DNA follows: TGTGCCAGCAGTTACCGGGACAGCGACACCGGGGAGCTGTTTTTT. It is translated as CASSYRDSDTGELFF. The rearrangement joins TRBV6-5 to TRBJ2-2; 7 bases match TRBD1. V gave up 2 bases and J gave up 3 bases; unmatched junction bases: 3. The germline CDR1 and CDR2 sequences are MNHEY and SVGAGI. The CDR3 spans 15 residues.

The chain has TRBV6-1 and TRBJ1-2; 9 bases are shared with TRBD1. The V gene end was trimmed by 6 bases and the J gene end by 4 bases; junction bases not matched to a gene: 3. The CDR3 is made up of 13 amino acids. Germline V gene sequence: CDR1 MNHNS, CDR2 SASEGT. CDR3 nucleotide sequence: TGTGCCAGCAGCCAGGACAGGGGCTATGGCTACACCTTC. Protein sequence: CASSQDRGYGYTF.

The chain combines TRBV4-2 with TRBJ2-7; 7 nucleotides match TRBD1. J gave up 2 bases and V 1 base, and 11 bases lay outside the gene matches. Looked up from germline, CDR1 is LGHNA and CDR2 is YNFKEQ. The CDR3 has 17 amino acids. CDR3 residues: CASSQAIPGQTTYEQYF. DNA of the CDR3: TGTGCCAGCAGCCAAGCAATCCCGGGACAGACGACCTACGAGCAGTACTTC.

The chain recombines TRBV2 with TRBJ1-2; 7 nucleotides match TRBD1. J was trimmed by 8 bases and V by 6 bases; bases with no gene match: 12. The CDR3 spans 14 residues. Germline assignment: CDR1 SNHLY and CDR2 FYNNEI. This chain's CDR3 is CASRVNLQGQGYTF. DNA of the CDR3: TGTGCCAGCAGGGTTAACCTGCAGGGACAGGGCTACACCTTC.

Here the CDR3 reads CASSPGLAGVNEQYF. The CDR3 region has the DNA TGTGCCAGCAGCCCAGGACTAGCGGGGGTAAACGAGCAGTACTTC. V gene TRBV5-4 combines with J gene TRBJ2-7, with 13 bases matching TRBD2. Trimming at V came to 4 bases and at J to 5 bases, leaving 6 bases not matched to a gene. CDR1 SGHNT and CDR2 YYREEE come from the germline V gene (reference sequence). The CDR3 loop spans 15 amino acids.

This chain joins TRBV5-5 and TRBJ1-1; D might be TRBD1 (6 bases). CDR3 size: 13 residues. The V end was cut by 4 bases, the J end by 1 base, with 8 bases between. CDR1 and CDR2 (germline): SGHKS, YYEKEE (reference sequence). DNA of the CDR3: TGTGCCAGCAGCCCGGGACAGAACACTGAAGCTTTCTTT. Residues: CASSPGQNTEAFF.

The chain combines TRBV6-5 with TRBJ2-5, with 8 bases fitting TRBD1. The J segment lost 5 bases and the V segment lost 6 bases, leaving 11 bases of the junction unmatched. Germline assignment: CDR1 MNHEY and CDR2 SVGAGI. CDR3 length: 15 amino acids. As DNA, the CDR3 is TGTGCCAGCAGACGGACAGGGTCGGCTCGGGAGACCCAGTACTTC. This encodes CASRRTGSARETQYF.

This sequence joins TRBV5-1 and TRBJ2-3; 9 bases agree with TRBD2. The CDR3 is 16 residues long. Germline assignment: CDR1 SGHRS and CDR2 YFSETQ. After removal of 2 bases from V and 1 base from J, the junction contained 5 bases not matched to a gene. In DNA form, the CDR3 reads TGCGCCAGCAGCTTCGGTAGCGGGGGACGCACAGATACGCAGTATTTT. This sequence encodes CASSFGSGGRTDTQYF.

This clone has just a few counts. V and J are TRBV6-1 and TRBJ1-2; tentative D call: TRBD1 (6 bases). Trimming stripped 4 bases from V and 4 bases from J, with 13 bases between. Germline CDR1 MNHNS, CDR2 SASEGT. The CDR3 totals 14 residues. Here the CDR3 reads CASSVAGGPYGYTF. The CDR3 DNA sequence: TGTGCCAGCAGTGTGGCGGGGGGGCCCTATGGCTACACCTTC.

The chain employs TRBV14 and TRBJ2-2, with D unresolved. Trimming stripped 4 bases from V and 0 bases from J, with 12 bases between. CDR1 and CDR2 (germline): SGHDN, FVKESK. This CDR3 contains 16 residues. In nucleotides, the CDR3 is TGTGCCAGCAGCCTTTTTTCATCAGCGAACACCGGGGAGCTGTTTTTT. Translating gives CASSLFSSANTGELFF.

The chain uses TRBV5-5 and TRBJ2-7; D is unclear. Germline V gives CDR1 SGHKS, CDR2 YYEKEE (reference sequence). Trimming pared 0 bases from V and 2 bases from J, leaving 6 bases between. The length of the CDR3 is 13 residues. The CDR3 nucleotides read TGTGCCAGCAGCTTGGGTCTTACCTACGAGCAGTACTTC. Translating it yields CASSLGLTYEQYF.

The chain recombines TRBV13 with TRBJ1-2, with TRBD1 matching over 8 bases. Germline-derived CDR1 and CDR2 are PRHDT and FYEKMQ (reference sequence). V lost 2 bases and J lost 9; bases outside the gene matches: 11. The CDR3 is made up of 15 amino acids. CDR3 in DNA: TGTGCCAGCAGCTTAAGGCCGACAGGGGTGGGAAGCTACACCTTC. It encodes CASSLRPTGVGSYTF. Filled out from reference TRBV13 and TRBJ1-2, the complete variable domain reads AAGVIQSPRHLIKEKRETATLKCYPIPRHDTVYWYQQGPGQDPQFLISFYEKMQSDKGSIPDRFSAQQFSDYHSELNMSSLELGDSALYFCASSLRPTGVGSYTFGSGTRLTVV.

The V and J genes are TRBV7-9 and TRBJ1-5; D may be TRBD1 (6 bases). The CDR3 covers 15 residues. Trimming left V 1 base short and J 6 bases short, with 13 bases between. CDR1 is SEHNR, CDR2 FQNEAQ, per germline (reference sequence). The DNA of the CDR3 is TGTGCCAGCAGCTTAGACCAAGGGGGGGTTCAGCCCCAGCATTTT. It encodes CASSLDQGGVQPQHF.

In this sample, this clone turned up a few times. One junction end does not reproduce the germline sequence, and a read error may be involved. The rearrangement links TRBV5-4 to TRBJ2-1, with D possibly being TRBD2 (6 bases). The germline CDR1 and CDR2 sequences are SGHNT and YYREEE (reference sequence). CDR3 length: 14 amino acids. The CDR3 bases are TGCGCCAGCAGCCAAGGGGAGGAGTTGGATGAGCAGTTCTTC. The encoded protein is CASSQGEELDEQFF.

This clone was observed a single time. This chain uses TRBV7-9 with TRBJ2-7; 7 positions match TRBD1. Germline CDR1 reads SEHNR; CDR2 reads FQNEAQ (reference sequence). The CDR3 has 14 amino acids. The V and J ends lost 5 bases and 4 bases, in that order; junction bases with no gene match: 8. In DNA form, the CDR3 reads TGTGCCAGCAGCCGAGGGACAGACTCGTACGAGCAGTACTTC. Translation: CASSRGTDSYEQYF. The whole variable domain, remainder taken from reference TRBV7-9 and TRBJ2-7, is DTGVSQNPRHKITKRGQNVTFRCDPISEHNRLYWYRQTLGQGPEFLTYFQNEAQLEKSRLLSDRFSAERPKGSFSTLEIQRTEQGDSAMYLCASSRGTDSYEQYFGPGTRLTVT.

The CDR3 spells CASSHPRQGMNTEAFF. The CDR3 DNA is TGTGCCAGCAGCCACCCCCGACAGGGGATGAACACTGAAGCTTTCTTT. V and J are TRBV5-4 and TRBJ1-1, with 8 positions matching TRBD1. With V trimmed by 4 bases and J by 0 bases, 8 bases remained unmatched. The CDR3 is 16 residues long. Germline-derived CDR1 and CDR2 are SGHNT and YYREEE (reference sequence). Drawing the rest from reference TRBV5-4 and TRBJ1-1, the complete variable domain is ETGVTQSPTHLIKTRGQQVTLRCSSQSGHNTVSWYQQALGQGPQFIFQYYREEENGRGNFPPRFSGLQFPNYSSELNVNALELDDSALYLCASSHPRQGMNTEAFFGQGTRLTVV.

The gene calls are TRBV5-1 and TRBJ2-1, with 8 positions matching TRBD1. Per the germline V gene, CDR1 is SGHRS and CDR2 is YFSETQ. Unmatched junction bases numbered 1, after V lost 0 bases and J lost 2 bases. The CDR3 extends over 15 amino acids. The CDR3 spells CASSLEQGAYNEQFF. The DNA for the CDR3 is TGCGCCAGCAGCTTGGAACAGGGGGCCTACAATGAGCAGTTCTTC.

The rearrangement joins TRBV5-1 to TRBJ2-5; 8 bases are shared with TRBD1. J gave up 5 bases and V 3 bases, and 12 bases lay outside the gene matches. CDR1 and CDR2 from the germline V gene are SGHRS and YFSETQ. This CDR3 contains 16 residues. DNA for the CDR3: TGCGCCAGCAGCTCTAGACCGACAGGGGCGACGGAGACCCAGTACTTC. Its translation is CASSSRPTGATETQYF.

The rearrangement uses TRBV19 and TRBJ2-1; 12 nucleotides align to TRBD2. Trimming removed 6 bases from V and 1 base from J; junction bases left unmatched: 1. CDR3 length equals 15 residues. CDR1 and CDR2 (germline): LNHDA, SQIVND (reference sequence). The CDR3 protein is CASRTSGGSYNEQFF. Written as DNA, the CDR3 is TGTGCCAGTAGGACTAGCGGGGGATCCTACAATGAGCAGTTCTTC.